This is a list of T cell receptor beta chains from one sample in a study of vaccination effects on CD4 cells after COVID-19. Antigens of these TCRs are unknown. Profiling relied on immunoSEQ multiplex PCR, and the TCRdb table lists in-frame clones only, not all of them. The table shows around 44,000 clones, with over 65% occurring only once. The material sequenced was CD4+ T cells from PBMCs cultured without peptide, taken after COVID-19 vaccination. These receptors came from a human donor who had a prior SARS-CoV-2 infection. CDR3s include the opening cysteine and the closing phenylalanine or tryptophan. A D gene is named only where the DNA matches it firmly. Clone size is shown for a subset of rows, as once, few, many or a class of expanded clone.

clone_size j_call v_call d_call cdr3_nt cdr3_aa
NA TRBJ1-2 TRBV6-2/TRBV6-3 NA TGTGCCAGCAGTTACTCAGGAGTCTATGGCTACACCTTC CASSYSGVYGYTF
NA TRBJ1-4 TRBV28 NA TGTGCCAGTGCGGAGGGTGAAAAACTGTTTTTT CASAEGEKLFF
NA TRBJ2-5 TRBV9 TRBD1 TGTGCCAGCAGCCAAGGGGGCGCGGAGACCCAGTACTTC CASSQGGAETQYF
NA TRBJ2-7 TRBV11-3 NA TGTGCCAGCAGCCGCGCCCGTTCTCGTGACGAGCAGTACTTC CASSRARSRDEQYF
NA TRBJ1-2 TRBV21-1 NA TGTGCCAGCAGCAAAGATTTTTCCTCTCTTGGCGGCTACACCTTC CASSKDFSSLGGYTF
NA TRBJ2-2 TRBV6-6 TRBD1 TGTGCCAGCAGCCGACAGGGGGCAAGCACCGGGGAGCTGTTTTTT CASSRQGASTGELFF
NA TRBJ2-3 TRBV3-1/TRBV3-2 NA TGTGCCAGCAGCCAAAACCTAGCTGGGCTAAGTACGCAGTATTTT CASSQNLAGLSTQYF
NA TRBJ1-6 TRBV3-1/TRBV3-2 NA TGTGCCAGCAGCCAACGTTCCGTTGGCGGGGGCGCCTATAATTCACCCCTCCACTTT CASSQRSVGGGAYNSPLHF
NA TRBJ1-6 TRBV6-6 NA TGTGCCAGCAGTTCCCGGGGGGATAGGACACCCCTCCACTTT CASSSRGDRTPLHF
NA TRBJ2-5 TRBV6-1 NA TGTGCCAGCAGCTTTCACCGGGCCGGACAAGAGACCCAGTACTTC CASSFHRAGQETQYF
NA TRBJ2-3 TRBV19 TRBD2 TGTGCCAGTAGTATCGGGGGGATGCGCACAGATACGCAGTATTTT CASSIGGMRTDTQYF
NA TRBJ2-7 TRBV6-5 NA TGTGCCAGCAGTTCTGTCGAGGGGTTTAGCGAGCAGTACTTC CASSSVEGFSEQYF
NA TRBJ2-1 TRBV15 TRBD2 TGTGCCACCAGCAGATCCTCCGGGACTACCCTCCGGAGTGAGCAGTTCTTC CATSRSSGTTLRSEQFF
NA TRBJ2-1 TRBV18 TRBD2 TGTGCCAGCTCACCGACTAGCGGGAGGGCGGGTGAGCAGTTCTTC CASSPTSGRAGEQFF
NA TRBJ1-4 TRBV9 NA TGTGCCAGCAGCCCGGGGACAATTAAAAATGAAAAACTGTTTTTT CASSPGTIKNEKLFF
NA TRBJ2-7 TRBV6-5 TRBD1 TGTGCCAGCAGCGTAGAACCGGGACAGATATACGAGCAGTACTTC CASSVEPGQIYEQYF
NA TRBJ2-5 TRBV11-3 NA TGTGCCAGCAGCTTCCGGTACCAAGAGACCCAGTACTTC CASSFRYQETQYF
NA TRBJ2-4 TRBV2 NA TGTGCCAGCAGTGAACTGGGTACGGCCAAAAACATTCAGTACTTC CASSELGTAKNIQYF
NA TRBJ2-1 TRBV7-8 NA TGTGCCAGCAGCTGGGACATGAGCTCCTACAATGAGCAGTTCTTC CASSWDMSSYNEQFF
NA TRBJ2-2 TRBV7-3 TRBD1 TGTGCCAGCAGCTTAACCCGACAGGGGGTCACCGGGGAGCTGTTTTTT CASSLTRQGVTGELFF
few TRBJ2-3 TRBV25-1 TRBD1 TGTGCCAGCAGTTTTCTAGGACAGGGGGCGACAGATACGCAGTATTTT CASSFLGQGATDTQYF
NA TRBJ2-7 TRBV20-1 NA TGCAGTGCTAGTCCCAGGACGTACGAGCAGTACTTC CSASPRTYEQYF
NA TRBJ2-3 TRBV4-2 TRBD2 TGTGCCAGCAGCCAAATTAGGGGACTAGCGGGGGGCACAGATACGCAGTATTTT CASSQIRGLAGGTDTQYF
few TRBJ1-1 TRBV7-9 NA TGTGCCAGCAGCTTTGCCGGGGCAGGGTACGACGCTTTCTTT CASSFAGAGYDAFF
NA TRBJ2-3 TRBV19 NA TGTGCCACTCGAAAATGGGGAGGCGTGGCAGATACGCAGTATTTT CATRKWGGVADTQYF
NA TRBJ2-5 TRBV18 NA TGTGCCAGCTCACCAGCAGGTCTAGGGGAGACCCAGTACTTC CASSPAGLGETQYF
NA TRBJ2-1 TRBV6-5 TRBD1 TGTGCCAGCAACCGACAGGGGGTTGGTGAGCAGTTCTTC CASNRQGVGEQFF
NA TRBJ2-7 TRBV6-5 TRBD1 TGTGCCAGCAGGGAGACAGGGTCGGCCGAGCAGTACTTC CASRETGSAEQYF
NA TRBJ2-5 TRBV5-1 TRBD2 TGCGCCAGCAGCTTGGAACTAGCGGGGGGGCAGGGAGAGACCCAGTACTTC CASSLELAGGQGETQYF
NA TRBJ2-1 TRBV5-1 NA TGCGCCAGCAGCTCCGGGGGCAGCTCCTACAATGAGCAGTTCTTC CASSSGGSSYNEQFF
NA TRBJ2-2 TRBV24-1 NA TGTGCCACCAGTGATTTTGAGGGAAGGAGCGGCGGGGCCGGGGAGCTGTTTTTT CATSDFEGRSGGAGELFF
NA TRBJ1-1 TRBV7-3 TRBD1 TGTGCCAGCAGCTTCCAGGGGGCCGAGAACACTGAAGCTTTCTTT CASSFQGAENTEAFF
NA TRBJ2-5 TRBV4-1 TRBD2 TGCGCCAGCAGCCAGGCCTCGGGAGGGGGTGAGACCCAGTACTTC CASSQASGGGETQYF
once TRBJ1-1 TRBV5-1 NA TGCGCCAGCAGCTTGTTCTTTCCGTCAGGGTCTACGACTGAAGCTTTCTTT CASSLFFPSGSTTEAFF
NA TRBJ1-1 TRBV6-4 NA TGTGCCAGCAGCCTTGAGACATCTGAAGCTTTCTTT CASSLETSEAFF
few TRBJ2-1 TRBV7-7 NA TGTGCTAGCAGCTTAGCTGGTATCAATGAGCAGTTCTTC CASSLAGINEQFF
few TRBJ1-1 TRBV11-2 NA TGTGCCAGCAGCTTAGACAGGGAAGATGAAGCTTTCTTT CASSLDREDEAFF
NA TRBJ2-1 TRBV7-3 NA TGTGCCAGCAGTACGACGGTGAACAATGAGCAGTTCTTC CASSTTVNNEQFF
NA TRBJ2-4 TRBV5-6 TRBD2 TGTGCCAGCAGCTCCGGGACTAGCGGGGCCTTACTAGCCAAAAACATTCAGTACTTC CASSSGTSGALLAKNIQYF
NA TRBJ2-2 TRBV3-1/TRBV3-2 NA TGTGCCAGCAGCCTAAGGGGTTCCACCGGGGAGCTGTTTTTT CASSLRGSTGELFF
NA TRBJ2-5 TRBV30 NA TGTGCCTGGAGCCCGACCTTACTAGTAGTTCAAGAGACCCAGTACTTC CAWSPTLLVVQETQYF
few TRBJ1-1 TRBV7-8 TRBD1 TGTGCCAGCAGCCCATACCCCGTGACAGGGCAAGTCACTGAAGCTTTCTTT CASSPYPVTGQVTEAFF
NA TRBJ2-7 TRBV11-3 NA TGTGCCAGCAGCTTAAGAGGGATCACCTACGAGCAGTACTTC CASSLRGITYEQYF
NA TRBJ2-3 TRBV9 TRBD2 TGTGCCAGCAGTAGCGGGAATACAGATACGCAGTATTTT CASSSGNTDTQYF
NA TRBJ1-1 TRBV5-8 TRBD1 TGTGCCAGCAGTTATCGCGACAGGGCGGGCACTGAAGCTTTCTTT CASSYRDRAGTEAFF
NA TRBJ2-3 TRBV6-5 NA TGTGCCAGCAGTCTCCGAACTTTTAGCACAGATACGCAGTATTTT CASSLRTFSTDTQYF
few TRBJ1-1 TRBV5-1 NA TGCGCCAGCAGCTTGTCTCCAGGAAACACTGAAGCTTTCTTT CASSLSPGNTEAFF
NA TRBJ1-1 TRBV5-1 NA TGCGCCAGCAGCCACAGGGAGCTGGATGAAGCTTTCTTT CASSHRELDEAFF
few TRBJ2-7 TRBV9 NA TGTGCCAGCAGCGTTCACGGGAGTGGATACGAGCAGTACTTC CASSVHGSGYEQYF
NA TRBJ2-1 TRBV11-2 TRBD2 TGTGCCAGCAGCTTAGATCACACGGGGGGGACGAATGAGCAGTTCTTC CASSLDHTGGTNEQFF
NA TRBJ2-1 TRBV11-3 NA TGTGCCAGCAGCTTAGAGGGTAGGGCACCTAACAATGAGCAGTTCTTC CASSLEGRAPNNEQFF
once TRBJ2-3 TRBV5-4 NA TGTGCCAGCAGCTTGGACGCGCCTAGCACAGATACGCAGTATTTT CASSLDAPSTDTQYF
NA TRBJ2-5 TRBV5-6 TRBD2 TGTGCCAGCAGCCAGGGACTAGCGGGGGGCCGGGAGACCCAGTACTTC CASSQGLAGGRETQYF